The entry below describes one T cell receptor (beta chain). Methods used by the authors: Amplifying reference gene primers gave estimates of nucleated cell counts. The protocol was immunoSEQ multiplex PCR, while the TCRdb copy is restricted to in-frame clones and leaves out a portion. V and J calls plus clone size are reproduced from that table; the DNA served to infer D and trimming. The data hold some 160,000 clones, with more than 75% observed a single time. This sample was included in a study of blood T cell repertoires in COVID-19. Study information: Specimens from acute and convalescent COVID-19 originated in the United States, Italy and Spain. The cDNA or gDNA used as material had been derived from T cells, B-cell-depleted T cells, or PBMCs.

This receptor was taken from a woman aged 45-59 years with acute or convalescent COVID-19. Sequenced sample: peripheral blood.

CDR3 DNA: TGTGCCAGCAGCTTAAGTCTACTAGCTAACTATGGCTACACCTTC. It yields the protein CASSLSLLANYGYTF. V gene TRBV7-2 combines with J gene TRBJ1-2, with D unclear. The CDR3 length is 15 residues. V lost 2 bases and J 0 bases, leaving 10 bases between the germline ends. Per the germline V gene, CDR1 is SGHTA and CDR2 is FQGNSA. The full variable domain, in which reference TRBV7-2 and TRBJ1-2 provide the parts outside the CDR3, is GAGVSQSPSNKVTEKGKDVELRCDPISGHTALYWYRQSLGQGLEFLIYFQGNSAPDKSGLPSDRFSAERTGGSVSTLTIQRTQQEDSAVYLCASSLSLLANYGYTFGSGTRLTVV.